This T cell receptor (beta chain) was obtained from a study of CD8 T cell repertoires and HIV-1 epitope variants. Trimming shortened V by 6 bases and J by 5 bases, and 17 bases separated the two germline ends. The CDR3 has 15 amino acids. CDR1 and CDR2 (germline): WSHSY, SAAADI. Assay used: immunoSEQ multiplex PCR; TCRdb lists only in-frame clones, some missing. The sample lists about 90,000 clones; roughly 77% were seen once. The source of this sequence is a male donor with HIV. The V and J genes are TRBV10-2 and TRBJ2-1; tentatively, D is TRBD1 (5 bases). What was sequenced was uncultured baseline CD8+ T cells from peripheral blood mononuclear cells (PBMCs). The CDR3 here is CASSLFQGTDNEQFF. The CDR3 DNA is TGCGCCAGCAGCCTCTTCCAGGGCACAGACAATGAGCAGTTCTTC.